This T cell receptor beta chain was sequenced during a study of blood T cell repertoires in COVID-19 (dated by TCRdb to 2019 to 2021). Regarding the study in general: Collaborator samples came from the United States, Italy and Spain and covered acute and convalescent phases of COVID-19. The samples were drawn from the first 160 participants of the ongoing ImmuneRACE study and from 1,254 subjects provided by 6 global collaborators. A de-identified subject ID, COVID-19 status, age in years and sex were almost always included in the sample metadata. The repertoires were released in a freely available public database meant as a resource for research on the immune response to SARS-CoV-2. HLA class I and class II types, where available, came from metadata supplied by the sample provider rather than from assay-based typing. The prospective study material was composed of cDNA or gDNA derived from T cells, B-cell-depleted T cells, or PBMCs. Subjects who had been exposed to COVID-19, were actively infected with it, or had recovered from it provided the deeply sampled blood TCRbeta repertoires that made up the dataset.

What the research found in general, with its limitations: Clinical and demographic metadata were provided uncurated, with the amount varying by source and participant.

Note on this clone: Its antigen remains undetermined. No much larger clone is present one base from it, and per-base qualities are unavailable.

Collaborating institutions collected whole blood in K2EDTA tubes following their own protocols. Collaborator samples were shipped for TCRbeta analysis as frozen whole blood, isolated PBMCs, or DNA extracted from either sample type. TCRbeta CDR3 regions were amplified from genomic DNA using the immunoSEQ Assay, a bias-controlled multiplex PCR. The published analysis was carried out like this. Nucleated cell counts per sample were estimated from amplification of reference gene primers within the assay. To quantify the absolute abundance of each unique TCRbeta CDR3 rearrangement, sequence reads were collapsed and filtered. For each sample, productive Simpson clonality was calculated by taking the square root of Simpson's diversity index across productive rearrangements. In its TCRdb copy, this immuneACCESS table keeps in-frame sequences only and misses some clones. Where compared with another copy, unresolved V genes explain less than half of these, and the others have no known cause. That table gives V, J and clone size, and the DNA gave D and trimming. The sample table contains about 310,000 clones; only one count was recorded for 87% of them. The biggest ten clones account for 1% of the sample.

At the junction V is shortened by 10 bases and J by 0 bases, with 15 bases in between. The CDR3 covers 14 residues, taking in both the cysteine and the phenylalanine. The sequence is cut down to CDR3 DNA, 42 bases in frame from base 1. CDR1 is given as MNHNY and CDR2 as SVGAGI, both from the germline V gene (reference sequence). This TCR derives from a man in his forties or fifties with active or convalescent COVID-19. The sample consisted of peripheral blood. This sequence uses TRBV6-6 and TRBJ1-1, and perhaps TRBD1 as D gene, on 5 matching bases. The CDR3 here reads CATIDQGMNTEAFF. The DNA sequence follows: TGTGCCACCATCGACCAGGGCATGAACACTGAAGCTTTCTTT.